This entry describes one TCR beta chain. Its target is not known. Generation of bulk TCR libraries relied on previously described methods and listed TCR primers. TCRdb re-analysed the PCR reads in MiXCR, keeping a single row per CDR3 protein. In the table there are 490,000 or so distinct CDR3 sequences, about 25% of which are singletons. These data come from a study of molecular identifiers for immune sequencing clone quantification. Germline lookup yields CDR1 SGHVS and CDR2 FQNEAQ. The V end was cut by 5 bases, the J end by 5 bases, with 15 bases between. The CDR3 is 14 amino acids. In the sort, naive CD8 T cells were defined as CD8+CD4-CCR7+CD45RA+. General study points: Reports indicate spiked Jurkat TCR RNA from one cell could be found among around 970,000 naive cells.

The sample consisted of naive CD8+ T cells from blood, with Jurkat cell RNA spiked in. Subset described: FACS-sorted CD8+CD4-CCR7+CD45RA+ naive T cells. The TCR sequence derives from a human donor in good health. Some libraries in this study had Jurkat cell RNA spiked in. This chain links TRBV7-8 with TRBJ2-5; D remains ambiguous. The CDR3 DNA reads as TGTGCCAGCAGCCTCGGGCCGGGCGTGGAGACCCAGTACTTC. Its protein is CASSLGPGVETQYF.